Following are 21 T cell receptor beta chains from one sample sequenced in a study of blood T cell repertoires in COVID-19. The repertoire was sequenced with immunoSEQ multiplex PCR; TCRdb's copy has only in-frame clones and lacks some. Among approximately 100,000 clones listed, around 90% were seen once. Sample: peripheral blood. The receptors were sampled from a woman aged 60 to 75 with acute or convalescent COVID-19.

The J gene is TRBJ1-5, the V gene TRBV7-9; possibly TRBD1 for D (6 bases). The V and J ends lost 3 bases and 5 bases respectively, with 20 bases between them. Germline V CDR1 and CDR2: SEHNR, FQNEAQ (reference sequence). CDR3 length: 17 residues. CDR3 bases: TGTGCCAGCAGCTTCTTCGGTGGGGTGGACAGTTATCAGCCCCAGCATTTT. Protein: CASSFFGGVDSYQPQHF.

The V call is TRBV7-2, the J call TRBJ1-3, with 8 bases fitting TRBD1. From germline, CDR1 is SGHTA and CDR2 FQGNSA. Unmatched junction bases numbered 6, after V lost 5 bases and J lost 3 bases. The CDR3 is made up of 15 amino acids. Here the CDR3 reads CASSPQGAGGNTIYF. In DNA form, the CDR3 reads TGTGCCAGCAGCCCGCAGGGGGCAGGTGGAAACACCATATATTTT.

The chain couples TRBV2 to TRBJ2-2; D not certain. Germline V gene sequence: CDR1 SNHLY, CDR2 FYNNEI. The CDR3 contains 16 residues. Trimming left V 6 bases short and J 0 bases short, with 14 bases between. CDR3 nucleotides: TGTGCCAGCAGCCCTCTCGCGAGCGCGAACACCGGGGAGCTGTTTTTT. Translated: CASSPLASANTGELFF.

A single count supports this clone. The chain joins TRBV27 to TRBJ2-7; 9 nucleotides agree with TRBD2. The CDR3 spans 16 residues. Germline V CDR1 and CDR2: MNHEY, SMNVEV (reference sequence). J lost 1 base, V lost 7 bases, and 11 bases had no gene match. The CDR3 DNA reads as TGTGCCAGCACCCTCCGTGTGACTAGCGGTTCCTACGAGCAGTACTTC. The encoded protein is CASTLRVTSGSYEQYF.

This chain links TRBV2 with TRBJ2-1; 7 bases line up with TRBD1. Unmatched junction bases numbered 12, after V lost 9 bases and J lost 7 bases. The CDR3 sequence is 14 residues long. Germline values: CDR1 SNHLY, CDR2 FYNNEI. This CDR3 is CASRKGARLNEQFF. The CDR3 DNA sequence: TGTGCCAGTCGGAAGGGGGCCAGGTTGAATGAGCAGTTCTTC.

In this sample, this clone turned up a few times. This rearrangement joins TRBV5-1 to TRBJ1-4, with D tentatively TRBD1 (6 bases). Trimming removed 3 bases at V and 5 bases at J, with 11 bases between. This CDR3 contains 14 residues. Germline V CDR1 and CDR2: SGHRS, YFSETQ. The CDR3 loop reads CASSYRARNEKLFF. CDR3 DNA: TGCGCCAGCAGCTACAGGGCCCGGAATGAAAAACTGTTTTTT.

The chain joins TRBV5-1 to TRBJ2-7; 7 bases fit TRBD1. The CDR3 runs to 13 residues. With V trimmed by 7 bases and J by 4 bases, 8 bases remained unmatched. Germline CDR1 SGHRS, CDR2 YFSETQ. The CDR3 coding sequence is TGCGCCAGCGCCAGGGACAGATCGTACGAGCAGTACGTC. This translates into CASARDRSYEQYV.

Only a few counts were recorded for this clone. The rearrangement links TRBV28 to TRBJ1-2, with no clear D. CDR3 size: 13 residues. Trimming removed 4 bases from V and 2 bases from J, with 8 bases in between. Germline CDR1 and CDR2: MDHEN and SYDVKM. The CDR3 nucleotides read TGTGCCAGCAGTTGGAGGGCGAACTATGGCTACACCTTC. Its protein is CASSWRANYGYTF.

This clone was observed a single time. The J gene is TRBJ1-5, the V gene TRBV7-2; TRBD1 is a possible D gene (6 bases). Trimming took off 1 base at V and 4 bases at J, with 11 bases between the two ends. The CDR3 runs to 15 residues. CDR1 SGHTA and CDR2 FQGNSA come from the germline V gene. The CDR3 region has the DNA TGTGCCAGCAGCTTAGGCTCCGGGACAAATCAGCCCCAGCATTTT. It yields the protein CASSLGSGTNQPQHF. Supplemented by reference TRBV7-2 and TRBJ1-5, the full variable domain reads GAGVSQSPSNKVTEKGKDVELRCDPISGHTALYWYRQSLGQGLEFLIYFQGNSAPDKSGLPSDRFSAERTGGSVSTLTIQRTQQEDSAVYLCASSLGSGTNQPQHFGDGTRLSIL.

The V gene is TRBV10-3, the J gene TRBJ1-2; D gene unclear. This CDR3 is 13 amino acids long. In germline, CDR1 is ENHRY, CDR2 SYGVKD. V was shortened by 1 base and J by 8 bases, with 11 bases between the two germline ends. The CDR3 protein is CAISELRPQGYTF. For the CDR3, the DNA is TGTGCCATCAGTGAGTTGAGGCCCCAAGGCTACACCTTC.

This clone has more than one count but fewer than ten. The rearrangement links TRBV11-3 to TRBJ2-1; D may be TRBD2 (6 bases). Germline V gene data show CDR1 as SGHNT and CDR2 as YENEEA. CDR3 length: 17 amino acids. Trimming removed 4 bases from V and 0 bases from J, with 16 bases in between. CDR3 DNA sequence: TGTGCCAGCAGCTCCACAGGAGGGTGGAGCTCCTACAATGAGCAGTTCTTC. Translating gives CASSSTGGWSSYNEQFF.

Turning to this clone: The sample has other DNA sequences that encode this CDR3 too. V gene TRBV18 combines with J gene TRBJ2-7; 7 nucleotides match TRBD1. Germline CDR1 KGHSH, CDR2 LQKENI. J was trimmed by 0 bases and V by 2 bases; bases with no gene match: 1. The CDR3 covers 14 residues. The CDR3 nucleotides read TGTGCCAGCTCACCATCAGGGGGCTCCTACGAGCAGTACTTC. Encoded protein: CASSPSGGSYEQYF.

The chain joins TRBV6-1 to TRBJ1-5; TRBD1 is a possible D gene (5 bases). From germline, CDR1 is MNHNS and CDR2 SASEGT. Trimming shortened V by 2 bases and J by 9 bases, and 5 bases separated the two germline ends. The CDR3 spans 11 residues. CDR3 bases: TGTGCCAGCAGTGAACAGGGGCCCCAGCATTTT. This sequence encodes CASSEQGPQHF.

The chain carries TRBV7-8 and TRBJ2-1; a possible D gene is TRBD2 (6 bases). V gave up 8 bases and J gave up 10 bases, with 15 bases separating them. Germline V lookup: CDR1 SGHVS, CDR2 FQNEAQ. The CDR3 extends over 12 amino acids. The CDR3 protein is CASGGAAGEQFF. The CDR3 DNA reads as TGTGCCAGCGGAGGGGCTGCGGGGGAGCAGTTCTTC.

This clone was counted once. This sequence joins TRBV2 and TRBJ1-4, with 10 bases matching TRBD1. V was pared by 4 bases and J by 8 bases, with 10 bases of the junction left unmatched. The germline gives CDR1 SNHLY, CDR2 FYNNEI. This CDR3 has 16 residues. CDR3 in amino acids: CASSAGPPDRGEKLFF. The DNA for the CDR3 is TGTGCCAGCAGTGCCGGACCCCCGGACAGGGGGGAAAAACTGTTTTTT.

This chain joins TRBV6-6 and TRBJ1-4, with TRBD1 matching over 9 bases. Per germline, CDR1 MNHNY and CDR2 SVGAGI (reference sequence). This CDR3 contains 14 residues. The J segment lost 7 bases and the V segment lost 2 bases, leaving 2 bases of the junction unmatched. The CDR3 is CASSYTGGSEKLFF. CDR3 nucleotide sequence: TGTGCCAGCAGTTACACAGGGGGCTCTGAAAAACTGTTTTTT.

The V call is TRBV10-3, the J call TRBJ1-2, with 7 positions matching TRBD1. The CDR3 has 15 amino acids. The trim removed 4 bases at V and 8 bases at J, leaving 13 bases unmatched. In germline, CDR1 is ENHRY, CDR2 SYGVKD. The CDR3 DNA is TGTGCCATCAGTGGAGGGACAGCCGCCCTATTAGGCTACACCTTC. This gives the protein CAISGGTAALLGYTF.

The CDR3 DNA follows: TGTGCCAGCAGTCCCTTCTCCCTTGCCCAGCATTTT. Translation: CASSPFSLAQHF. The chain joins TRBV28 to TRBJ1-5, with D hard to call. Trimming stripped 5 bases from V and 11 bases from J, with 13 bases between. CDR1 MDHEN and CDR2 SYDVKM come from the germline V gene. The CDR3 length is 12 residues.

The V and J genes are TRBV11-3 and TRBJ1-1, with TRBD1 as a possible D gene (5 bases). Germline V gene data show CDR1 as SGHNT and CDR2 as YENEEA. The CDR3 has 13 amino acids. Trimming pared 2 bases from V and 5 bases from J, leaving 9 bases between. CDR3 DNA: TGTGCCAGCAGCTTACTGGGGCGAACTGAAGCTTTCTTT. It encodes CASSLLGRTEAFF. The variable domain in full, with the rest retrieved from reference TRBV11-3 and TRBJ1-1, is EAGVVQSPRYKIIEKKQPVAFWCNPISGHNTLYWYLQNLGQGPELLIRYENEEAVDDSQLPKDRFSAERLKGVDSTLKIQPAELGDSAVYLCASSLLGRTEAFFGQGTRLTVV.

The V call is TRBV27, the J call TRBJ2-5; TRBD2 matches 10 bases. Trimming removed 4 bases from V and 4 bases from J; junction bases left unmatched: 3. The CDR3 runs 14 residues. Germline assignment: CDR1 MNHEY and CDR2 SMNVEV (reference sequence). CDR3 loop: CASSSLAGVETQYF. CDR3 coding DNA: TGTGCCAGCAGTTCCCTAGCGGGAGTAGAGACCCAGTACTTC.

This chain joins TRBV19 and TRBJ1-2; D unresolved. This CDR3 comprises 16 residues. CDR1 is LNHDA, CDR2 SQIVND, per germline (reference sequence). The germline V and J ends were trimmed by 5 bases and 8 bases, with 24 bases remaining between them. The CDR3 region has the DNA TGTGCCAGTAGTTACCGCCCGGGGAGCGTGCGGGAGGGCTACACCTTC. Its translation: CASSYRPGSVREGYTF.